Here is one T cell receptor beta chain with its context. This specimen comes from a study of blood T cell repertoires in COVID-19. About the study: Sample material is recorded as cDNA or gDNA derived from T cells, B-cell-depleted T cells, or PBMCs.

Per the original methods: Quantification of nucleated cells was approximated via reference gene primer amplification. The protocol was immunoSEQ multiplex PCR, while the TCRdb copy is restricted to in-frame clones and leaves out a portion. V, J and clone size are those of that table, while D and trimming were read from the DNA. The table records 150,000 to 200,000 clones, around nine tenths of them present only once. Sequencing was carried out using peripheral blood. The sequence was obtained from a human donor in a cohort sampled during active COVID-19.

CDR3 in amino acids: CASSLWPRGRSHEQYF. The CDR3 bases are TGTGCCAGCAGCTTATGGCCCCGCGGGAGGTCCCACGAGCAGTACTTC. This chain uses TRBV7-2 with TRBJ2-7; 8 positions agree with TRBD2. V shed 2 bases and J 5 bases; nucleotides not matched to a gene: 11. This CDR3 has 16 residues. Germline V CDR1 and CDR2: SGHTA, FQGNSA.